This is a list of T cell receptor beta chains from one sample in a study of blood T cell repertoires in COVID-19. Clones were read by immunoSEQ multiplex PCR, and TCRdb kept only the in-frame ones, dropping some. Altogether approximately 280,000 clones are present, around 85% being singletons, with the ten largest covering approximately 11%. What was sequenced was peripheral blood. The receptors here all came from a woman between 65 and 79 years old with acute or convalescent COVID-19. The CDR3 runs from the conserved cysteine through the conserved F or W. D genes are given only for firm matches.

-	TRBV6-5	TRBJ1-1	TGTGCCAGCCGGTCCGGGGGCACTGAAGCTTTCTTT	CASRSGGTEAFF
-	TRBV5-1	TRBJ2-1	TGCGCCAGCAGCTTAAACAGGGCCCACAATGAGCAGTTCTTC	CASSLNRAHNEQFF
-	TRBV7-9	TRBJ1-2	TGTGCCAGCAGCTTAGGGCCCGGAGGGGAGGGCTACACCTTC	CASSLGPGGEGYTF
TRBD1	TRBV7-9	TRBJ1-2	TGTGCCAGCAGCTTACCTAACAGGGGAGATGGCTACACCTTC	CASSLPNRGDGYTF
-	TRBV19	TRBJ1-2	TGTGCCAGTAGTAGGGGTGCAGGGAACTATGGCTACACCTTC	CASSRGAGNYGYTF
-	TRBV6-5	TRBJ2-7	TGTGCCAGCAGTTTTGCGGATACCTACGAGCAGTACTTC	CASSFADTYEQYF
TRBD1	TRBV5-4	TRBJ1-2	TGTGCCAGCAGCTTAGTTGGACAGGGGGCCTATGGCTACACCTTC	CASSLVGQGAYGYTF
TRBD1	TRBV6-6	TRBJ2-7	TGTGCCATCTCGGACAGGGGGAGGTACGAGCAGTACTTC	CAISDRGRYEQYF
TRBD2	TRBV7-9	TRBJ2-2	TGTGCCAGCAGCCGACTAGCGGGGGGGACGAACACCGGGGAGCTGTTTTTT	CASSRLAGGTNTGELFF
-	TRBV18	TRBJ2-3	TGTGCCAGCTCACCCAAAGCTGATACGCAGTATTTT	CASSPKADTQYF
-	TRBV5-1	TRBJ1-1	TGCGCCAGTCGGGAACAAACGGAGGTAAACACTGAAGCTTTCTTT	CASREQTEVNTEAFF
TRBD1	TRBV18	TRBJ1-3	TGTGCCAGCACGACAGGGTTCATAGCTGGAAACACCATATATTTT	CASTTGFIAGNTIYF
TRBD1	TRBV3-1/TRBV3-2	TRBJ2-1	TGTGCCAGCAGCCAAGCCTCAGGGGGACAGTTCTTC	CASSQASGGQFF
-	TRBV11-2	TRBJ2-7	TGTGCCAGCAGCCAAGCGGCCTCCGAGCAGTACTTC	CASSQAASEQYF
TRBD1	TRBV4-1	TRBJ1-3	TGCGCCAGCAGCTACCCCGGGACAGCTGGAAACACCATATATTTT	CASSYPGTAGNTIYF
-	TRBV9	TRBJ1-2	TGTGCCAGCACGCCCAGTATGGCGGGCCCCTATGGCTACACCTTC	CASTPSMAGPYGYTF
-	TRBV5-6	TRBJ2-5	TGTGCCAGCAGCTTGAGGCTTTCCGGGAGAGAGACCCAGTACTTC	CASSLRLSGRETQYF
TRBD1	TRBV2	TRBJ1-1	TGTGCCAGCAGGAGTCGGGACAGGGGCGGCACTGAAGCTTTCTTT	CASRSRDRGGTEAFF
-	TRBV3-1/TRBV3-2	TRBJ2-3	TGTGCCAGCGGAGGTGCGACAGATACGCAGTATTTT	CASGGATDTQYF
TRBD1	TRBV5-4	TRBJ1-1	TGTGCCAGCAGCTTGGACAGGGGGGGAGGCACTGAAGCTTTCTTT	CASSLDRGGGTEAFF